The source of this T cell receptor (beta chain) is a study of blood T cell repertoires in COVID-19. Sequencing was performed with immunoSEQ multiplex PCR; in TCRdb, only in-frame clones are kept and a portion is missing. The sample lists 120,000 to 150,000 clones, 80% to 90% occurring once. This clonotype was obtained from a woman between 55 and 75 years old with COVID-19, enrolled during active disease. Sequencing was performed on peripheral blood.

CDR3 amino acids: CATSRGDRGQGNGYTF. CDR3 nucleotide sequence: TGTGCCACCAGCAGAGGAGACCGAGGACAGGGGAATGGCTACACCTTC. The chain joins TRBV15 to TRBJ1-2, with 9 bases lining up with TRBD1. J lost 6 bases, V lost 1 base, and 9 bases had no gene match. Germline CDR1 is LNHNV and CDR2 is YYDKDF (reference sequence). The CDR3 is 16 amino acids.